This TCR beta chain was captured by sequencing in a study of T cell responses to AZD1222 COVID-19 vaccine. Profiling relied on immunoSEQ multiplex PCR, and the TCRdb table lists in-frame clones only, not all of them. The repertoire consists of about 160,000 clones, with approximately 90% occurring once and the leading ten covering around 0.99%. V was trimmed by 6 bases and J by 5 bases, leaving 17 bases between them. Germline loops: CDR1 LNHDA, CDR2 SQIVND (reference sequence). This CDR3 spans 16 amino acids. The TCR comes from an adult who received the AZD1222 COVID-19 vaccine. This sequence joins TRBV19 and TRBJ1-6; weak D call: TRBD1 (5 bases). The source material was peripheral blood, sampled 28 days after the second AZD1222 dose. This chain's CDR3 is CASRRNSDRDNSPLHF. The CDR3 coding sequence is TGTGCCAGTAGGAGAAACTCTGACAGAGATAATTCACCCCTCCACTTT.